This entry describes one T cell receptor beta chain. Its specificity is not known. The method was immunoSEQ multiplex PCR; TCRdb's version includes in-frame clones alone and lacks a portion of them. The sample consists of 85,000 to 120,000 clones, about 96% of them appearing once. The selected patients with pancreatic ductal adenocarcinoma had surgery but no neoadjuvant therapy. Germline V gene sequence: CDR1 SGDLS, CDR2 YYNGEE. Trimming removed 0 bases from V and 4 bases from J, with 11 bases in between. The CDR3 runs 15 residues. The sample comes from a study of T cells in pancreatic ductal adenocarcinoma. Study observations and caveats: Tumor-versus-blood clonality comparisons may be biased toward lower tumor diversity. Mean clonality was approximately 0.11 in tumors and roughly 0.067 in blood, not significantly different. Blood had more productive templates and about 8-fold more unique clonotypes than tumor. This surgical cohort overrepresents the minority presenting with early-stage disease.

Specimen: PBMCs. The clonotype originates from a human donor with pancreatic ductal adenocarcinoma. The chain uses TRBV9 and TRBJ2-1; tentatively, D is TRBD2 (5 bases). CDR3 coding DNA: TGTGCCAGCAGCGTAGATCTAGAGGGTTACAATGAGCAGTTCTTC. This codes for CASSVDLEGYNEQFF.